The 15 T cell receptor beta chains given below trace back to one sample, sequenced in a study of OX40 agonist ivuxolimab in advanced cancers. Measured with immunoSEQ multiplex PCR; TCRdb has only the in-frame clones, and not every one. Of tens of thousands of clones in the sample, 86% were seen once. The source was CD4+ or CD8+ T cells sorted from blood, collected in a trial of the OX40 agonist ivuxolimab. The receptors were gathered from an adult with an advanced solid tumor such as melanoma, head and neck, liver or kidney cancer.

V usage is TRBV2 and J usage is TRBJ2-3, with no clear D. The V end was cut by 7 bases, the J end by 4 bases, with 18 bases between. From germline, CDR1 is SNHLY and CDR2 FYNNEI. The CDR3 runs to 15 residues. The CDR3 region is CASTRLGLGADTQYF. The CDR3 DNA reads as TGTGCCAGCACCCGGCTAGGCCTCGGAGCAGATACGCAGTATTTT.

This chain links TRBV6-5 with TRBJ1-2; 10 bases align to TRBD1. Per the germline V gene, CDR1 is MNHEY and CDR2 is SVGAGI. Trimming took 6 bases from V and 2 from J; bases not matched to a gene: 6. This CDR3 has 15 amino acids. CDR3 in DNA: TGTGCCAGCAGCCCGTGGACAGGGGGAAACTATGGCTACACCTTC. It specifies CASSPWTGGNYGYTF.

The chain combines TRBV4-1 with TRBJ2-3; D not resolved. Trimming cost V 1 base and J 4 bases, with 12 bases left between them. The CDR3 has 15 residues. Germline V gives CDR1 MGHRA, CDR2 YSYEKL. The CDR3 sequence: CASSQAQTPADTQYF. The CDR3 DNA follows: TGCGCCAGCAGCCAAGCCCAAACTCCGGCAGATACGCAGTATTTT.

CDR3 nucleotide sequence: TGTGCCATCAGTGAACCGGGACAGGGTACCGGGGAGCTGTTTTTT. It codes for CAISEPGQGTGELFF. The chain carries TRBV10-3 and TRBJ2-2; 9 positions match TRBD1. The germline gives CDR1 ENHRY, CDR2 SYGVKD. This CDR3 contains 15 residues. Germline trimming cut 3 bases from V and 5 bases from J; bases unmatched to any gene: 4.

This chain links TRBV5-1 with TRBJ1-2; D is uncertain. Between the trimmed V and J ends, which lost 0 bases and 0 bases, there was a span of 9 bases. The germline V gene encodes CDR1 SGHRS and CDR2 YFSETQ. This CDR3 contains 15 residues. CDR3 region: CASSLGALANYGYTF. The CDR3, as DNA: TGCGCCAGCAGCTTGGGTGCGTTAGCTAACTATGGCTACACCTTC. The full variable domain, with the rest looked up from reference TRBV5-1 and TRBJ1-2, is KAGVTQTPRYLIKTRGQQVTLSCSPISGHRSVSWYQQTPGQGLQFLFEYFSETQRNKGNFPGRFSGRQFSNSRSEMNVSTLELGDSALYLCASSLGALANYGYTFGSGTRLTVV.

The chain carries TRBV7-3 and TRBJ2-2, with 7 bases fitting TRBD2. CDR1 SGHTA and CDR2 FQGTGA come from the germline V gene. CDR3 size: 16 residues. V shed 6 bases, J shed 5 bases, and the junction held 12 bases outside the gene matches. DNA of the CDR3: TGTGCCAGCAGAATAGGGACTACAGGAGGGACCGGGGAGCTGTTTTTT. Translation gives CASRIGTTGGTGELFF.

The V call is TRBV11-2, the J call TRBJ2-7; D gene uncertain. Germline-derived CDR1 and CDR2 are SGHAT and FQNNGV. Trimming left V 5 bases short and J 6 bases short, with 14 bases between. There are 13 residues in the CDR3. The CDR3 nucleotides read TGTGCCAGCAGCAATAGTTGGGGTGGCGAGCAGTACTTC. It specifies CASSNSWGGEQYF.

The chain employs TRBV7-9 and TRBJ1-4; 9 bases align to TRBD1. With 3 bases clipped from V and 6 bases from J, the junction kept 5 bases outside the gene matches. The CDR3 sequence is 15 residues long. CDR1 and CDR2 (germline): SEHNR, FQNEAQ (reference sequence). The DNA for the CDR3 is TGTGCCAGCAGCTTTCCGGGACAGGGTTATGAAAAACTGTTTTTT. This gives the protein CASSFPGQGYEKLFF.

The CDR3 protein is CASSIAAGRNTEAFF. For the CDR3, the DNA is TGTGCCAGTAGTATAGCCGCTGGCAGGAACACTGAAGCTTTCTTT. V and J are TRBV19 and TRBJ1-1; D unclear. The CDR3 sequence is 15 residues long. Germline CDR1 reads LNHDA; CDR2 reads SQIVND (reference sequence). Deletions cut 1 base from V and 1 base from J, with 10 bases between.

The gene calls are TRBV19 and TRBJ1-3, with a possible D match to TRBD1 (5 bases). Germline V gene data show CDR1 as LNHDA and CDR2 as SQIVND (reference sequence). The CDR3 contains 16 residues. V shed 3 bases and J shed 0 bases, with 12 bases lying between them. The CDR3, as DNA: TGTGCCAGTAGTATCCTGGGGGATTACTCTGGAAACACCATATATTTT. As protein: CASSILGDYSGNTIYF.

The chain is built from TRBV18 and TRBJ1-1; D is uncertain. The CDR3 loop spans 16 amino acids. V shed 2 bases and J shed 0 bases, with 13 bases lying between them. The V gene's germline CDR1 is KGHSH and CDR2 LQKENI. CDR3 protein: CASSPGIGRMNTEAFF. The CDR3 coding sequence is TGTGCCAGCTCACCAGGGATAGGACGGATGAACACTGAAGCTTTCTTT.

This clone is medium-sized within its sample. V and J are TRBV4-1 and TRBJ1-5, with a tentative D call TRBD1 (5 bases). This CDR3 has 14 amino acids. The V and J ends lost 4 bases and 4 bases respectively, with 11 bases between them. Looked up from germline, CDR1 is MGHRA and CDR2 is YSYEKL. CDR3 sequence reads: CASSRGRENQPQHF. The CDR3 region has the DNA TGCGCCAGCAGCCGGGGACGGGAAAATCAGCCCCAGCATTTT.

The genes are TRBV5-6 and TRBJ2-7; D may be TRBD1 (6 bases). Between the trimmed V and J ends, which lost 5 bases and 4 bases, there was a span of 10 bases. The CDR3 has 12 amino acids. Germline CDR1 and CDR2: SGHDT and YYEEEE. The CDR3 nucleotides are TGTGCCAGCAGGTCAGGGGTTTACGAGCAGTACTTC. Protein: CASRSGVYEQYF.

The chain has TRBV7-6 and TRBJ2-7; D is ambiguous. The germline V gene encodes CDR1 SGHVS and CDR2 FNYEAQ. The CDR3 loop spans 13 amino acids. The V end lost 4 bases, the J end lost 1 base, and 8 bases lay between the germline ends. The DNA of the CDR3 is TGTGCCAGCAGCTCCCGCCAATCCTACGAGCAGTACTTC. Protein: CASSSRQSYEQYF.

This chain connects TRBV14 to TRBJ2-3; D is uncertain. This CDR3 contains 12 residues. Germline lookup yields CDR1 SGHDN and CDR2 FVKESK. Deletions cut 6 bases from V and 6 bases from J, with 10 bases between. Here the CDR3 reads CASSSIRDTQYF. CDR3 DNA: TGTGCCAGCAGTTCTATCCGGGATACGCAGTATTTT.